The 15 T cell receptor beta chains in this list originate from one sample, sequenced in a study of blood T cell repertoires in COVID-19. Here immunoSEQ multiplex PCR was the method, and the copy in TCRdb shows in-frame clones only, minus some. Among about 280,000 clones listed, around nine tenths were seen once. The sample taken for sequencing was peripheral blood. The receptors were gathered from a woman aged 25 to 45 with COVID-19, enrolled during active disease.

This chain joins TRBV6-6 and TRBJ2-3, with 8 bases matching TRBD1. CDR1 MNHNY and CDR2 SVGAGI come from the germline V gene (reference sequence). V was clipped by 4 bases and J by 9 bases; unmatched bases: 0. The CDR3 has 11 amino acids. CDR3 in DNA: TGTGCCAGCAGTTCAGGGGGCACGCAGTATTTT. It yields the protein CASSSGGTQYF.

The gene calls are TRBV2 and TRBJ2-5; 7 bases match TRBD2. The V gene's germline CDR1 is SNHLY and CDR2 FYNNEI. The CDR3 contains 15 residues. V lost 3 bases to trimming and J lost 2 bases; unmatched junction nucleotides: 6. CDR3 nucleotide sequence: TGTGCCAGCAGTGAGACTCCGCGGGGGCAAGAGACCCAGTACTTC. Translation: CASSETPRGQETQYF. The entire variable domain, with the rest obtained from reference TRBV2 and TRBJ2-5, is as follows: EPEVTQTPSHQVTQMGQEVILRCVPISNHLYFYWYRQILGQKVEFLVSFYNNEISEKSEIFDDQFSVERPDGSNFTLKIRSTKLEDSAMYFCASSETPRGQETQYFGPGTRLLVL.

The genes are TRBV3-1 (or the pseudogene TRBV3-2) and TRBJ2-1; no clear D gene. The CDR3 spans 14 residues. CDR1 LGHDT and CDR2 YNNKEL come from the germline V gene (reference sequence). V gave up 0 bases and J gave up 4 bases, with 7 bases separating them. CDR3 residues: CASSQDPVYNEQFF. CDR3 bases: TGTGCCAGCAGCCAAGATCCGGTGTACAATGAGCAGTTCTTC.

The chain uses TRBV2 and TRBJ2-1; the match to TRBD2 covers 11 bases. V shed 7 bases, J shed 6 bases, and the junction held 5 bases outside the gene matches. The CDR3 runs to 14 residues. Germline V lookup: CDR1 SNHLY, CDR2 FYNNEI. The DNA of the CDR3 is TGTGCCAGCACACCCGGACTAGCGGGCAATGAGCAGTTCTTC. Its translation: CASTPGLAGNEQFF.

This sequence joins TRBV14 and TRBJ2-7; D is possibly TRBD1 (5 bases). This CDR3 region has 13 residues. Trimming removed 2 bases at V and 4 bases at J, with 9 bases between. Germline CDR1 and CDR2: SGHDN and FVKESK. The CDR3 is CASSQFQGYEQYF. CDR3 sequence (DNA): TGTGCCAGCAGCCAATTTCAGGGTTACGAGCAGTACTTC. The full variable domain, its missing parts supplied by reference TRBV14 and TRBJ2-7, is EAGVTQFPSHSVIEKGQTVTLRCDPISGHDNLYWYRRVMGKEIKFLLHFVKESKQDESGMPNNRFLAERTGGTYSTLKVQPAELEDSGVYFCASSQFQGYEQYFGPGTRLTVT.

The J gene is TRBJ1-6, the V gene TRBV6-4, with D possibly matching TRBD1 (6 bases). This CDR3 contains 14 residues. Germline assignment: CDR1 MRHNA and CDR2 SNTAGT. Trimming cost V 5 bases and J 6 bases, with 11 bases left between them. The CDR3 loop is CASSSGTSNSPLHF. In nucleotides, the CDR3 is TGTGCCAGCAGTTCCGGGACAAGTAATTCACCCCTCCACTTT.

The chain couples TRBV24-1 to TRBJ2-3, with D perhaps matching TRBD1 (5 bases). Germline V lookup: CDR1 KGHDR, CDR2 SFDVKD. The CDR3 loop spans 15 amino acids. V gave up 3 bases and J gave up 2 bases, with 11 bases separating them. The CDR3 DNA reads TGTGCCACCAGTGATCTAACAGGATACACAGATACGCAGTATTTT. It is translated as CATSDLTGYTDTQYF.

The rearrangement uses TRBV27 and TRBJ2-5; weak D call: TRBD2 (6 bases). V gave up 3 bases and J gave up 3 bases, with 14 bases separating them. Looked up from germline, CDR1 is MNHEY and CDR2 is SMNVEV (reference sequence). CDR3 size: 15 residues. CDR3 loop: CASSLRGDSKETQYF. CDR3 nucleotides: TGTGCCAGCAGTTTGCGCGGGGATTCCAAAGAGACCCAGTACTTC.

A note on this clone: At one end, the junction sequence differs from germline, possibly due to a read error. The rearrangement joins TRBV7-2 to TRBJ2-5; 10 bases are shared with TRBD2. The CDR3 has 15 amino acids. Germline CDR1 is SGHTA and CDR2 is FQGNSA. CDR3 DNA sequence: TGTGCCAGCAGCCTAGCGGGAGTGCGGGGGGAGACCCAGTACTTC. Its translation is CASSLAGVRGETQYF.

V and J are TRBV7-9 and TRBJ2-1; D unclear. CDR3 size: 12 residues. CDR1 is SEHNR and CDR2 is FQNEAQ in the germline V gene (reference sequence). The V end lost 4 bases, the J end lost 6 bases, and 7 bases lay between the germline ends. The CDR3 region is CASSSSGNEQFF. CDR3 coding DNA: TGTGCCAGCAGCTCCTCGGGCAATGAGCAGTTCTTC.

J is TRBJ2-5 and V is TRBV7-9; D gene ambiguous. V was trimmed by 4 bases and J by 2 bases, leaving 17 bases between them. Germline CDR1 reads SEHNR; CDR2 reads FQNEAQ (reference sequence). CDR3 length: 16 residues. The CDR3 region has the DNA TGTGCCAGCAGCTCCCTTTTGAGCTTACCTCAAGAGACCCAGTACTTC. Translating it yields CASSSLLSLPQETQYF.

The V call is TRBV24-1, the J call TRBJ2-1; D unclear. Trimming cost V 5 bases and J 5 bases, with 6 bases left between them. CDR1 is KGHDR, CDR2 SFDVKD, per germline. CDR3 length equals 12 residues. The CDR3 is CATSGPHNEQFF. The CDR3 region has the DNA TGTGCCACCAGTGGGCCTCACAATGAGCAGTTCTTC.

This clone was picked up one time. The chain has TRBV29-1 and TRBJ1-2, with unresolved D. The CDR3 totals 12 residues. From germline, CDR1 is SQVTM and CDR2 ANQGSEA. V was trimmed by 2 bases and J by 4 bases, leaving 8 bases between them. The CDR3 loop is CSVEWRLYGYTF. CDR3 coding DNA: TGCAGCGTTGAATGGAGGCTCTATGGCTACACCTTC. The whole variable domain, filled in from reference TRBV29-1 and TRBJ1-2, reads SAVISQKPSRDICQRGTSLTIQCQVDSQVTMMFWYRQQPGQSLTLIATANQGSEATYESGFVIDKFPISRPNLTFSTLTVSNMSPEDSSIYLCSVEWRLYGYTFGSGTRLTVV.

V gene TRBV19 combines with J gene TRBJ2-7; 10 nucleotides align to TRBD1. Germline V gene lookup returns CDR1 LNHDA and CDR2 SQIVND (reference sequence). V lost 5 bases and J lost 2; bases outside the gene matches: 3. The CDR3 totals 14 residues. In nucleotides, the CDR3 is TGTGCCAGTAGTGCGGGGACAGGGGCCTACGAGCAGTACTTC. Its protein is CASSAGTGAYEQYF.

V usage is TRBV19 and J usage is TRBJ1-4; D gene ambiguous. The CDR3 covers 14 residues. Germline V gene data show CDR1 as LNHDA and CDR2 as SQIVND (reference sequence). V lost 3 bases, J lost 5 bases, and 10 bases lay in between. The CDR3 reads CASSIQVSNEKLFF. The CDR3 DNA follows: TGTGCCAGTAGTATCCAGGTCTCGAATGAAAAACTGTTTTTT.